This T cell receptor (beta chain) stems from a study of blood T cell repertoires in COVID-19. Produced via immunoSEQ multiplex PCR; TCRdb's table is partial and in-frame only. The table lists 70,000 to 80,000 clones, around nine tenths of them singletons. V dropped 3 bases and J dropped 4; count of bases not matched to a gene: 8. CDR3 size: 16 residues. Germline CDR1 SGHTA, CDR2 FQGNSA. This clone was detected once. This sequence joins TRBV7-2 and TRBJ2-3; TRBD2 matches 9 bases. Sequencing used peripheral blood. The origin of this receptor is a woman aged 55-70 years with acute or convalescent COVID-19. The DNA of the CDR3 is TGTGCCAGCAGCTTCCAGCGGGGGGCCGTAGCAGATACGCAGTATTTT. Protein product: CASSFQRGAVADTQYF.